Listed below are T cell receptor beta chains from one sample, sequenced in a study of post-analysis software for immune sequencing data. TCRdb used MiXCR to reprocess the PCR reads, holding one entry per CDR3 protein. The sample holds fewer than 850,000 distinct CDR3 sequences, roughly 29% seen once. The source material was blood. Receptors originate from a girl aged 10 to 17 with multiple sclerosis. Both conserved end residues are part of each CDR3. A D gene is named only where the DNA matches it firmly. Size is stated for part of the rows, as once, few or many counts, or as a class when the clone is expanded.

D	V	size	J	DNA	CDR3
NA	TRBV14	NA	TRBJ2-1	TGTGCCAGCAGCCAAGATTGGGGGGCCATCTACAATGAGCAGTTCTTC	CASSQDWGAIYNEQFF
NA	TRBV12-3/TRBV12-4	NA	TRBJ2-2	TGTGCCAGCAGTTTCCAGGGGATAACCGGGGAGCTGTTTTTT	CASSFQGITGELFF
NA	TRBV28	NA	TRBJ2-5	TGTGCCAGCAGTAATAGCGAGGGGCCCTCTCAAGAGACCCAGTACTTC	CASSNSEGPSQETQYF
TRBD1	TRBV4-2	NA	TRBJ1-5	TGTGCCAGCAGCCAAGACGAAGGGGGCCCTCAGCCCCAGCATTTT	CASSQDEGGPQPQHF
TRBD1	TRBV7-9	NA	TRBJ2-1	TGTGCCAGCAGCGGCGACAGGGGGCTCTACAATGAGCAGTTCTTC	CASSGDRGLYNEQFF
NA	TRBV15	NA	TRBJ2-5	TGTGCCACCGGCAGAGATGCTAGCTGGGAGACCCAGTACTTC	CATGRDASWETQYF
NA	TRBV12-2	NA	TRBJ1-5	TGTGCAAGTCGCCCAAGGGACAGGGCATGGAATCAGCCCCAGCATTTT	CASRPRDRAWNQPQHF
TRBD2	TRBV7-2	NA	TRBJ2-3	TGTGCCAGCAGCCAAGATAGCGGGAAGGGAGATACGCAGTATTTT	CASSQDSGKGDTQYF
TRBD1	TRBV4-3	NA	TRBJ2-5	TGCGCCAGCAGCCAACGCGCGGCTCACAGGGGGCAAGAGACCCAGTACTTC	CASSQRAAHRGQETQYF
TRBD1	TRBV5-1	few	TRBJ2-3	TGCGCCAGCAGCACGCCCGGGACAGGGTACACAGATACGCAGTATTTT	CASSTPGTGYTDTQYF
TRBD2	TRBV9	NA	TRBJ2-1	TGTGCCAGCAGCGTAGACGGGAGGCCCTACAATGAGCAGTTCTTC	CASSVDGRPYNEQFF
TRBD1	TRBV7-9	NA	TRBJ2-3	TGTGCCAGCAGCCCGGACAGGGGCAACACAGATACGCAGTATTTT	CASSPDRGNTDTQYF
NA	TRBV6-5	few	TRBJ1-6	TGTGCCAGCAGTTCCAGGGTATTGGGTTCACCCCTCCACTTT	CASSSRVLGSPLHF
TRBD1	TRBV6-4	NA	TRBJ2-3	TGTGCCAGCAGTGACGGGAAGGGGGCCGGCACAGATACGCAGTATTTT	CASSDGKGAGTDTQYF
NA	TRBV9	few	TRBJ2-3	TGTGCCAGCAGCGTACGGGCCGGGGGCCCAACAGATACGCAGTATTTT	CASSVRAGGPTDTQYF
NA	TRBV6-1	few	TRBJ2-2	TGTGCCAGCAGTGAAATTTACACCGGGGAGCTGTTTTTT	CASSEIYTGELFF
NA	TRBV20-1	NA	TRBJ1-2	TGCAGTGCTAGACGTCAGATTAACTATGGCTACACCTTC	CSARRQINYGYTF
NA	TRBV5-1	few	TRBJ1-1	TGCGCCAGCAACCGACAGACTTCGGCTTTAGGCACTGAAGCTTTCTTT	CASNRQTSALGTEAFF
NA	TRBV6-2/TRBV6-3	once	TRBJ2-1	TGTGCCAGCAGTTATCGTCCGGCGATCGAGCAGTTCTTC	CASSYRPAIEQFF
TRBD1	TRBV20-1	NA	TRBJ2-7	TGCAGTGCTTCCCCCGGGACAGGGGGCCCCTACGAGCAGTACTTC	CSASPGTGGPYEQYF
NA	TRBV9	few	TRBJ2-1	TGTGCCAGCGCGGCGGGCTCCTACAATGAGCAGTTCTTC	CASAAGSYNEQFF
TRBD1	TRBV13	NA	TRBJ2-3	TGTGCCAGCAGTCCAAAGATCCCGGACAGGGAGGCAGGTACGCAGTATTTT	CASSPKIPDREAGTQYF
TRBD2	TRBV7-2	few	TRBJ2-3	TGTGCCAGCAGCGGACTAGCGGGGGACCCCAGCACAGATACGCAGTATTTT	CASSGLAGDPSTDTQYF
NA	TRBV10-3	once	TRBJ1-1	TGTGCCATCGAGTCCGAAACTGAAGCTTTCTTT	CAIESETEAFF
NA	TRBV2	NA	TRBJ2-5	TGTGCCAGCATTGGTAGGGCGGAGTACTTC	CASIGRAEYF
NA	TRBV6-6	few	TRBJ2-7	TGTGCCAGCAGTTACTCGGGGTCAAGCTCCTACGAGCAGTACTTC	CASSYSGSSSYEQYF
NA	TRBV6-6	few	TRBJ1-2	TGTGCCAGCAGTTTCCAGGGGCAATCGTGGGGCTACACCTTC	CASSFQGQSWGYTF
NA	TRBV28	NA	TRBJ2-7	TGTGCCACTACGGACGGAAGCTACGAGCAGTACTTC	CATTDGSYEQYF